This TCR beta chain derives from a study of T cells in Graves' hyperthyroidism and ophthalmopathy. Whole-study findings and limits: Most expanded thyroid clonotypes above 0.001 recurred in blood.

This clonotype was seen a handful of times. The target antigen is unknown. The study left out patients who had uncontrolled infection, other autoimmune disease, pregnancy or lactation. The source material, RNA transcripts, was used to amplify TCR beta CDR3 regions. First-round RT-PCR with HTBI primers amplified the TCR CDR3 region. MiXCR, applied by TCRdb to the multiplex PCR reads, yields one record per CDR3 protein. The sample includes approximately 350,000 distinct CDR3 sequences, roughly 15% of them seen just once. Germline trimming cut 3 bases from V and 8 bases from J; bases unmatched to any gene: 7. Germline values: CDR1 SGHAT, CDR2 FQNNGV. This CDR3 comprises 16 residues.

The chain combines TRBV11-2 with TRBJ2-1, with 13 bases fitting TRBD2. The source is a woman aged 60-75 years with Graves' ophthalmopathy. Specimen: blood. DNA of the CDR3: TGTGCCAGCAGCTTTGGTACTAGCGGGAGGGTCTATGAGCAGTTCTTC. Its protein is CASSFGTSGRVYEQFF.